A single T cell receptor beta chain is shown here with its context. Clones were sequenced by immunoSEQ multiplex PCR, and TCRdb holds only the in-frame ones, with some missing. The sample includes about 110,000 clones, about 80% of them seen just once. The data were taken from a study of control samples from healthy donors and cancer patients. The clonotype was recovered from a man in his late teens or twenties in good health. Specimen: blood.

CDR3 bases: TGTGCCAGCAGTGAAGAACTATGGGCTTTCTTT. It translates to CASSEELWAFF. The rearrangement joins TRBV2 to TRBJ1-1; D gene ambiguous. The CDR3 runs to 11 residues. V gave up 1 base and J gave up 11 bases, with 8 bases separating them. CDR1 and CDR2 (germline): SNHLY, FYNNEI.